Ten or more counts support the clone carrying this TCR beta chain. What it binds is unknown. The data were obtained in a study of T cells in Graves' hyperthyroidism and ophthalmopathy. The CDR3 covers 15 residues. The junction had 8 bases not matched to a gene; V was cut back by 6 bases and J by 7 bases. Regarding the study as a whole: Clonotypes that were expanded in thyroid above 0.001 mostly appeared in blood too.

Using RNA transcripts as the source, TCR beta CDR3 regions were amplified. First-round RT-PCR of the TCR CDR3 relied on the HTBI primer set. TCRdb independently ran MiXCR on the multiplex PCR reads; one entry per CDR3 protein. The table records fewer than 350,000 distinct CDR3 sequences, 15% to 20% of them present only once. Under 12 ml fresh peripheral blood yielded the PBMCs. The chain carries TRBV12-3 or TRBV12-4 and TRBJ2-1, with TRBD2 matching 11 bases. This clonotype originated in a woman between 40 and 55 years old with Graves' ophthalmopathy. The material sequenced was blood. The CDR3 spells CASRTLAGGWNEQFF. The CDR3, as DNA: TGTGCCAGCAGAACCCTAGCGGGAGGTTGGAATGAGCAGTTCTTC.